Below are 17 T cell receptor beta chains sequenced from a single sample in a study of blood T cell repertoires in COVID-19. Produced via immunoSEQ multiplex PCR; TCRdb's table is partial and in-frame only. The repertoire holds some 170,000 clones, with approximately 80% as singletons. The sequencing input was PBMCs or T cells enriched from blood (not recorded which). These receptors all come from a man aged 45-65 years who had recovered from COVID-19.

The CDR3 nucleotides read TGTGCCAGCAGTGAATTTTTACGGGAGCAGTACTTC. Its protein product is CASSEFLREQYF. The chain links TRBV25-1 to TRBJ2-7; D call uncertain. The V gene's germline CDR1 is MGHDK and CDR2 SYGVNS. CDR3 length: 12 residues. V gave up 1 base and J gave up 7 bases, with 8 bases separating them.

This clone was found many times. The CDR3 is CASSSGGLMTGGIMALHF. In DNA form, the CDR3 reads TGTGCCAGCAGCTCAGGGGGCTTGATGACAGGGGGCATTATGGCCCTCCACTTT. This sequence joins TRBV7-9 and TRBJ1-6; 10 bases are a match to TRBD1. Germline V gene data show CDR1 as SEHNR and CDR2 as FQNEAQ (reference sequence). This CDR3 is 18 amino acids long. J lost 14 bases, V lost 4 bases, and 20 bases had no gene match.

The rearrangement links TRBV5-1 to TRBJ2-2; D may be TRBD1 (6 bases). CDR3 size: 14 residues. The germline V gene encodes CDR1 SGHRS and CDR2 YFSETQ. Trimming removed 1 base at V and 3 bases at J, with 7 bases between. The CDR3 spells CASSLNRDTGELFF. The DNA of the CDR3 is TGCGCCAGCAGCTTGAACAGGGACACCGGGGAGCTGTTTTTT.

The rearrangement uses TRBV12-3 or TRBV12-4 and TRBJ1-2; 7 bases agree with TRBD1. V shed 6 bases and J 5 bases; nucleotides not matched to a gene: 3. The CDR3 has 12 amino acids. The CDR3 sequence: CASSGTDYGYTF. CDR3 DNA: TGTGCCAGCAGCGGGACAGATTATGGCTACACCTTC.

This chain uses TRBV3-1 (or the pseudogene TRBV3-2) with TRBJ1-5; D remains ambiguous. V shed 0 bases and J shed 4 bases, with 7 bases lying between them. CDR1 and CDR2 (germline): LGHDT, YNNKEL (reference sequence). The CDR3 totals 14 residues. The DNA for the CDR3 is TGTGCCAGCAGCCAAGAAATTTCTAATCAGCCCCAGCATTTT. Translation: CASSQEISNQPQHF.

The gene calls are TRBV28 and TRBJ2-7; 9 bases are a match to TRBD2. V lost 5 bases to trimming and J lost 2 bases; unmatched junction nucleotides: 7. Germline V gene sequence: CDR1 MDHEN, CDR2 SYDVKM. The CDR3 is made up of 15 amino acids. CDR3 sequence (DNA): TGTGCCAGCAGTCCACACAGCGGGGGGACCTACGAGCAGTACTTC. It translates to CASSPHSGGTYEQYF.

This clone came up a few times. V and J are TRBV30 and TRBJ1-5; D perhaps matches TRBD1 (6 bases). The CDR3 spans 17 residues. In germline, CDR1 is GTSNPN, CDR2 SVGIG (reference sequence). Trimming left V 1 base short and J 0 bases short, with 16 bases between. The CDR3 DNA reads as TGTGCCTGGAGTGGAGGCCGGGGGGCCCGTAGCAATCAGCCCCAGCATTTT. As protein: CAWSGGRGARSNQPQHF.

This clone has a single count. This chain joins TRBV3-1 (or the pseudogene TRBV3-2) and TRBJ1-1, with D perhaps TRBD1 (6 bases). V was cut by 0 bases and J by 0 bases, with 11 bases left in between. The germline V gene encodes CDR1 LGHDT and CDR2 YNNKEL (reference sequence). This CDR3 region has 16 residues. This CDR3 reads CASSQDQGMLNTEAFF. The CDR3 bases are TGTGCCAGCAGCCAAGATCAGGGGATGTTGAACACTGAAGCTTTCTTT.

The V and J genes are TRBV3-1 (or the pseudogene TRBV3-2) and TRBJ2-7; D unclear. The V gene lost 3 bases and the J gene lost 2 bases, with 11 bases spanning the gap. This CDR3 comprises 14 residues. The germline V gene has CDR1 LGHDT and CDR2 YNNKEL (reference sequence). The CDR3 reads CASSQRTATYEQYF. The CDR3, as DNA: TGTGCCAGCAGCCAGAGAACAGCTACCTACGAGCAGTACTTC.

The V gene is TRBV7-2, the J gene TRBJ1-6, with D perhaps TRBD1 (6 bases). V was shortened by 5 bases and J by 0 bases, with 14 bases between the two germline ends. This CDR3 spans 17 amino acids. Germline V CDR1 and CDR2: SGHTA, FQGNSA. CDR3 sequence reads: CASSQGQLSSYNSPLHF. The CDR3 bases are TGTGCCAGCAGCCAAGGACAGTTGAGCTCCTATAATTCACCCCTCCACTTT. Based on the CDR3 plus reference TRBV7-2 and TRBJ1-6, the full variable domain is GAGVSQSPSNKVTEKGKDVELRCDPISGHTALYWYRQSLGQGLEFLIYFQGNSAPDKSGLPSDRFSAERTGGSVSTLTIQRTQQEDSAVYLCASSQGQLSSYNSPLHFGNGTRLTVT.

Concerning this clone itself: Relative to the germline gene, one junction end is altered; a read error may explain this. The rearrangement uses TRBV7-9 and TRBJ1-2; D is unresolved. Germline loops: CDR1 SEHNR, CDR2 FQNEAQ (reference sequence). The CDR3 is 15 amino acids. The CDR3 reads CASRLAVGSGYGYTF. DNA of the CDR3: TGTGCCAGCAGATTAGCGGTTGGGTCGGGGTATGGCTACACCTTC. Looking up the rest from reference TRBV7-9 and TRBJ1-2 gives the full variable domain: DTGVSQNPRHKITKRGQNVTFRCDPISEHNRLYWYRQTLGQGPEFLTYFQNEAQLEKSRLLSDRFSAERPKGSFSTLEIQRTEQGDSAMYLCASRLAVGSGYGYTFGSGTRLTVV.

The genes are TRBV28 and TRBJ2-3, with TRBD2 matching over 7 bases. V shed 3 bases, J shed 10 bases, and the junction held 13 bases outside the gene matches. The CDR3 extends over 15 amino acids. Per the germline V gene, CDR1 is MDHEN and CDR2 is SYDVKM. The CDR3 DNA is TGTGCCAGCAGTTTGCGGGCGGGGGAGAGGAGGGCGCAGTATTTT. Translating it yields CASSLRAGERRAQYF.

This CDR3 is CAWSVQGGITDTQYF. The CDR3 region has the DNA TGTGCCTGGAGTGTACAGGGGGGTATCACAGATACGCAGTATTTT. This chain links TRBV30 with TRBJ2-3; 8 nucleotides align to TRBD1. CDR1 GTSNPN and CDR2 SVGIG come from the germline V gene (reference sequence). V gave up 0 bases and J gave up 2 bases; unmatched junction bases: 4. The CDR3 contains 15 residues.

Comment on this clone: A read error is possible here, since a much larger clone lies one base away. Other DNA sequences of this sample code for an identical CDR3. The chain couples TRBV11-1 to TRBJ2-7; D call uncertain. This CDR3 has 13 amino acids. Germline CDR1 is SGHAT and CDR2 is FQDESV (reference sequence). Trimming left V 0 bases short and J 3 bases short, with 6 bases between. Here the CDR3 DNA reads TGTGCCAGCAGCTTAGCGGGCAGCTACGAGCAGTACTTC. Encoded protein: CASSLAGSYEQYF.

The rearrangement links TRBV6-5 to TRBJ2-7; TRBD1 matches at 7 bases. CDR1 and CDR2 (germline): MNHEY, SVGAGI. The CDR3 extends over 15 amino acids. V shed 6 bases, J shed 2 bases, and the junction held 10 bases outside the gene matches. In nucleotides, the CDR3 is TGTGCCAGCAGCCCCACTCGGACAGGCGCCTACGAGCAGTACTTC. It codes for CASSPTRTGAYEQYF.

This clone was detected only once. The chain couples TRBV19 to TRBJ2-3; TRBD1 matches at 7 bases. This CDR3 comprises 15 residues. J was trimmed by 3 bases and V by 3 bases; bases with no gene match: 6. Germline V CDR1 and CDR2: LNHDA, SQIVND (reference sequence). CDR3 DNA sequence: TGTGCCAGTAGTATTGACAGGGTCAGTACAGATACGCAGTATTTT. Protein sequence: CASSIDRVSTDTQYF. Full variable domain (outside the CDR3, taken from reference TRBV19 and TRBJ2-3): DGGITQSPKYLFRKEGQNVTLSCEQNLNHDAMYWYRQDPGQGLRLIYYSQIVNDFQKGDIAEGYSVSREKKESFPLTVTSAQKNPTAFYLCASSIDRVSTDTQYFGPGTRLTVL.

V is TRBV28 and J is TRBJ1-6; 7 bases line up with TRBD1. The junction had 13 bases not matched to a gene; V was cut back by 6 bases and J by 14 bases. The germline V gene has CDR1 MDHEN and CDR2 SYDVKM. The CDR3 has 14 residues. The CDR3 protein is CASSSGQQPTALHF. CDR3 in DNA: TGTGCCAGCAGCTCGGGACAGCAGCCGACAGCCCTCCACTTT.